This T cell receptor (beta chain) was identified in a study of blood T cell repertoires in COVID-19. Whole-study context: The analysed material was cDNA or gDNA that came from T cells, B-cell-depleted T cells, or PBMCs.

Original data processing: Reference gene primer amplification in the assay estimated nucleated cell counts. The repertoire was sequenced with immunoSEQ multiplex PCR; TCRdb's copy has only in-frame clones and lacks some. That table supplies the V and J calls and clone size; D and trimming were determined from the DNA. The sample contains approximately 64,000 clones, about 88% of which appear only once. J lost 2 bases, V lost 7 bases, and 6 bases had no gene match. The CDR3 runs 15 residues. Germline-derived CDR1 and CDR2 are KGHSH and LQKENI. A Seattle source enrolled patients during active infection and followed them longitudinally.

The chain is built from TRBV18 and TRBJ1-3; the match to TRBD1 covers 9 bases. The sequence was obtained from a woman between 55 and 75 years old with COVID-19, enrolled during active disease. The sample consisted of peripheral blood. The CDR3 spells CASWHWTGAGNTIYF. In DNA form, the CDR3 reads TGTGCCAGCTGGCACTGGACAGGGGCTGGAAACACCATATATTTT.